Below are 10 T cell receptor beta chains sequenced from a single sample in a study of blood T cell repertoires in COVID-19. Sequenced by immunoSEQ multiplex PCR; TCRdb stores in-frame clones only, minus some. The table includes approximately 92,000 clones, about 82% detected once. The material sequenced was peripheral blood. Receptor source: a woman in her fifties or sixties in a cohort sampled during active or convalescent COVID-19.

The chain combines TRBV7-2 with TRBJ1-3; D is unresolved. There are 15 residues in the CDR3. Looked up from germline, CDR1 is SGHTA and CDR2 is FQGNSA. V was shortened by 1 base and J by 0 bases, with 7 bases between the two germline ends. CDR3 bases: TGTGCCAGCAGCTTAGAAGAGTTCTCTGGAAACACCATATATTTT. It translates to CASSLEEFSGNTIYF. The whole variable domain, remainder taken from reference TRBV7-2 and TRBJ1-3, is GAGVSQSPSNKVTEKGKDVELRCDPISGHTALYWYRQSLGQGLEFLIYFQGNSAPDKSGLPSDRFSAERTGGSVSTLTIQRTQQEDSAVYLCASSLEEFSGNTIYFGEGSWLTVV.

To note about this clone: Distinct nucleotide sequences in the sample also encode this CDR3. This chain joins TRBV20-1 and TRBJ1-5; D gene uncertain. Germline V CDR1 and CDR2: DFQATT, SNEGSKA (reference sequence). The V end lost 3 bases, the J end lost 1 base, and 10 bases lay between the germline ends. This CDR3 has 14 amino acids. The CDR3 spells CSASRGNSNQPQHF. In nucleotides, the CDR3 is TGCAGTGCTAGTCGGGGTAACAGCAATCAGCCCCAGCATTTT.

The rearrangement joins TRBV3-1 (or the pseudogene TRBV3-2) to TRBJ2-4; no clear D gene. The V and J ends lost 1 base and 0 bases respectively, with 13 bases between them. This CDR3 contains 17 residues. CDR1 and CDR2 (germline): LGHDT, YNNKEL (reference sequence). Here the CDR3 DNA reads TGTGCCAGCAGCCAAGCAGGCCCTCAACTAGCCAAAAACATTCAGTACTTC. Translation gives CASSQAGPQLAKNIQYF.

This clone was observed a single time. V and J are TRBV28 and TRBJ2-3, with 7 bases aligning to TRBD2. The germline V gene has CDR1 MDHEN and CDR2 SYDVKM. Losses at the gene ends were 6 bases for V and 11 bases for J; bases not matched to a gene: 5. The CDR3 is 11 amino acids. CDR3 nucleotide sequence: TGTGCCAGCAGGGCGGGGGTTCAGCAGTATTTT. This gives the protein CASRAGVQQYF.

Only one count was recorded for this clone. The chain uses TRBV28 and TRBJ2-3; D ambiguous. The CDR3 has 13 amino acids. V dropped 6 bases and J dropped 4 bases, with 11 bases sitting between them. CDR1 MDHEN and CDR2 SYDVKM come from the germline V gene. The CDR3: CASRAHPADTQYF. CDR3 nucleotides: TGTGCCAGCAGAGCGCATCCGGCAGATACGCAGTATTTT.

V is TRBV28 and J is TRBJ2-7, with 7 bases that match TRBD2. The length of the CDR3 is 13 residues. The V gene's germline CDR1 is MDHEN and CDR2 SYDVKM. V lost 11 bases and J lost 2; bases outside the gene matches: 9. CDR3 residues: CAASRGLTYEQYF. As DNA, the CDR3 is TGTGCCGCAAGTCGGGGACTAACCTACGAGCAGTACTTC.

The chain employs TRBV7-8 and TRBJ1-6, with D unresolved. V shed 0 bases and J shed 7 bases, with 13 bases lying between them. Germline-derived CDR1 and CDR2 are SGHVS and FQNEAQ. This CDR3 has 16 residues. The CDR3 sequence is CASSLAHGIGNSPLHF. DNA for the CDR3: TGTGCCAGCAGCTTAGCGCACGGGATCGGCAATTCACCCCTCCACTTT. The whole variable domain, remainder taken from reference TRBV7-8 and TRBJ1-6, is GAGVSQSPRYKVAKRGQDVALRCDPISGHVSLFWYQQALGQGPEFLTYFQNEAQLDKSGLPSDRFFAERPEGSVSTLKIQRTQQEDSAVYLCASSLAHGIGNSPLHFGNGTRLTVT.

This clone was recorded once. The rearrangement uses TRBV28 and TRBJ1-2, with 10 bases fitting TRBD1. This CDR3 spans 16 amino acids. Losses at the gene ends were 6 bases for V and 1 base for J; bases not matched to a gene: 8. CDR1 MDHEN and CDR2 SYDVKM come from the germline V gene. The CDR3 DNA reads TGTGCCAGCAGACCACCGGGACAGGGGAATAACTATGGCTACACCTTC. Encoded protein: CASRPPGQGNNYGYTF.

The chain has TRBV11-2 and TRBJ2-3; 8 bases line up with TRBD1. CDR3 size: 15 residues. Germline V gene data show CDR1 as SGHAT and CDR2 as FQNNGV. Germline trimming cut 6 bases from V and 4 bases from J; bases unmatched to any gene: 9. The CDR3 DNA is TGTGCCAGCAGGGGGCGGACAGGGTTGCCAGATACGCAGTATTTT. It yields the protein CASRGRTGLPDTQYF.

V and J are TRBV19 and TRBJ2-5; D may be TRBD1 (6 bases). V was trimmed by 4 bases and J by 2 bases, leaving 14 bases between them. The CDR3 spans 15 residues. Germline V gives CDR1 LNHDA, CDR2 SQIVND (reference sequence). CDR3 amino acids: CASSTQVGAQETQYF. As DNA, the CDR3 is TGTGCCAGTAGTACCCAGGTGGGGGCTCAAGAGACCCAGTACTTC.